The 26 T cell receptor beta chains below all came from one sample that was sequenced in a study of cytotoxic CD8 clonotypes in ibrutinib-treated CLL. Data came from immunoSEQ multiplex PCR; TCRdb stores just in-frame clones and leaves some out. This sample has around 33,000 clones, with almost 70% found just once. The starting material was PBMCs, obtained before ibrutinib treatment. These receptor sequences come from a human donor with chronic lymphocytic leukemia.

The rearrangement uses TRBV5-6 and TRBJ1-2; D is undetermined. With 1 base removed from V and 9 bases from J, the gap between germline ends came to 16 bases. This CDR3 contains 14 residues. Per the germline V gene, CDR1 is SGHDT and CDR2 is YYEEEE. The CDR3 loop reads CASSLQSSAISYTF. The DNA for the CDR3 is TGTGCCAGCAGCTTGCAGTCTTCGGCTATTAGCTACACCTTC.

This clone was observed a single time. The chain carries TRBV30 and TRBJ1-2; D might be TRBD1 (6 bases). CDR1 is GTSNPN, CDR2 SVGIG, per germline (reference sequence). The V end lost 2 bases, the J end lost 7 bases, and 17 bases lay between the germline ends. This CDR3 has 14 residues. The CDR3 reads CAWSWEWGLSGYTF. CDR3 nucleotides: TGTGCCTGGAGTTGGGAGTGGGGGCTAAGTGGCTACACCTTC.

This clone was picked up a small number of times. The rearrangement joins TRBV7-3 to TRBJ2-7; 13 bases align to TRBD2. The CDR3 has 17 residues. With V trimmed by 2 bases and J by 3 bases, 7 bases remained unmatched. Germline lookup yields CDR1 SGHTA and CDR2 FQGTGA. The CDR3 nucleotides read TGTGCCAGCAGCTTATCCGTTGGACTAGCGGGAGTCTACGAGCAGTACTTC. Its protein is CASSLSVGLAGVYEQYF.

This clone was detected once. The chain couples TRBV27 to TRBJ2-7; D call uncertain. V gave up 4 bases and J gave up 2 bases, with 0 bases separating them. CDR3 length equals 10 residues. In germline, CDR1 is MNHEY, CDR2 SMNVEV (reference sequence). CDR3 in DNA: TGTGCCAGCAGTTCCTACGAGCAGTACTTC. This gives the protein CASSSYEQYF.

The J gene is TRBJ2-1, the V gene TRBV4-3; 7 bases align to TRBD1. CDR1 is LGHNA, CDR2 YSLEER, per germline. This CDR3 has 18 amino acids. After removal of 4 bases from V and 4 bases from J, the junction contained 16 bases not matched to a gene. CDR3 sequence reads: CASSRHRPGTAAYNEQFF. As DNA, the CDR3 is TGCGCCAGCAGCCGACATCGACCTGGGACAGCCGCGTACAATGAGCAGTTCTTC.

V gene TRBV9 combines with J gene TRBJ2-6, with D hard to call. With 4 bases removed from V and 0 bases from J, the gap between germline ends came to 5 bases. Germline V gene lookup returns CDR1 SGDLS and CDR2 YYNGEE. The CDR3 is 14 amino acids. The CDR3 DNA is TGTGCCAGCAGCCTGAACTCTGGGGCCAACGTCCTGACTTTC. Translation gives CASSLNSGANVLTF.

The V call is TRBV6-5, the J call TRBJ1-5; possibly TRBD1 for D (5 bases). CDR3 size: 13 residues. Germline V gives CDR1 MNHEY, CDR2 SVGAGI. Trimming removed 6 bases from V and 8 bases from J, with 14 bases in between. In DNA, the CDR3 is TGTGCCAGCAGATACGTAGGGGAGGAGCCCCAGCATTTT. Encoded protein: CASRYVGEEPQHF.

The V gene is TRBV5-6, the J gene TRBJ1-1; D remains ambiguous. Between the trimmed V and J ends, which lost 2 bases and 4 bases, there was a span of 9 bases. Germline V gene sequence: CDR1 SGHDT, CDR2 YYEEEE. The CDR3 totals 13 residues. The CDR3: CASSFRRATEAFF. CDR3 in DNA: TGTGCCAGCAGCTTTCGACGGGCCACTGAAGCTTTCTTT.

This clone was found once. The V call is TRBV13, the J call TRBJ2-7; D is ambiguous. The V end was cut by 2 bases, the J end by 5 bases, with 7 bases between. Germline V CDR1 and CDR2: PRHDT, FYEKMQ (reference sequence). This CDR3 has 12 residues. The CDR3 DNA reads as TGTGCCAGCAGCTTAAGGTTTAACGAGCAGTACTTC. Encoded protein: CASSLRFNEQYF. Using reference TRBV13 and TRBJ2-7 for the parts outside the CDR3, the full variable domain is AAGVIQSPRHLIKEKRETATLKCYPIPRHDTVYWYQQGPGQDPQFLISFYEKMQSDKGSIPDRFSAQQFSDYHSELNMSSLELGDSALYFCASSLRFNEQYFGPGTRLTVT.

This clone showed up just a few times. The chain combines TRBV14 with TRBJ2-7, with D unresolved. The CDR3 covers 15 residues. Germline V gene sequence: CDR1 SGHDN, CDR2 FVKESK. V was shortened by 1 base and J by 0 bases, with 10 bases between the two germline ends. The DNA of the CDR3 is TGTGCCAGCAGCCAAGCGTCTCAGAGCTCCTACGAGCAGTACTTC. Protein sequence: CASSQASQSSYEQYF. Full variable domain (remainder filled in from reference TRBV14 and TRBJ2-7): EAGVTQFPSHSVIEKGQTVTLRCDPISGHDNLYWYRRVMGKEIKFLLHFVKESKQDESGMPNNRFLAERTGGTYSTLKVQPAELEDSGVYFCASSQASQSSYEQYFGPGTRLTVT.

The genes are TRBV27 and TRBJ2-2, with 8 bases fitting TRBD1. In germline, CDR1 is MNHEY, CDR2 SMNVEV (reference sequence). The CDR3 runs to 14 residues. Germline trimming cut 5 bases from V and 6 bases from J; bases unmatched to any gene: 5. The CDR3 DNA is TGTGCCAGCAGTCCACGGACAGGGTCCGGGGAGCTGTTTTTT. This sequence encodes CASSPRTGSGELFF.

The CDR3 nucleotides are TGTGCCAGCAGCTTAGTAGGAATCTTCGAGCAGTACTTC. Encoded protein: CASSLVGIFEQYF. The chain joins TRBV7-2 to TRBJ2-7; D unresolved. Germline V lookup: CDR1 SGHTA, CDR2 FQGNSA. The CDR3 is made up of 13 amino acids. With 1 base removed from V and 6 bases from J, the gap between germline ends came to 10 bases.

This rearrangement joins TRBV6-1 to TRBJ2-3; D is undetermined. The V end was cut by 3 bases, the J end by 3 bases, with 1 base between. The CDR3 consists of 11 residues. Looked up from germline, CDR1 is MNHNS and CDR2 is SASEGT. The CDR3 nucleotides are TGTGCCAGCAGTGATACAGATACGCAGTATTTT. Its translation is CASSDTDTQYF.

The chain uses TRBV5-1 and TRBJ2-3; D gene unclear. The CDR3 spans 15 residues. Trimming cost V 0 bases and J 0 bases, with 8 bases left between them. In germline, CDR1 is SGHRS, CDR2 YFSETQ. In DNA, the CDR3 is TGCGCCAGCAGCTTGGAATTACATAGCACAGATACGCAGTATTTT. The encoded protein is CASSLELHSTDTQYF. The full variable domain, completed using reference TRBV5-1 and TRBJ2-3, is KAGVTQTPRYLIKTRGQQVTLSCSPISGHRSVSWYQQTPGQGLQFLFEYFSETQRNKGNFPGRFSGRQFSNSRSEMNVSTLELGDSALYLCASSLELHSTDTQYFGPGTRLTVL.

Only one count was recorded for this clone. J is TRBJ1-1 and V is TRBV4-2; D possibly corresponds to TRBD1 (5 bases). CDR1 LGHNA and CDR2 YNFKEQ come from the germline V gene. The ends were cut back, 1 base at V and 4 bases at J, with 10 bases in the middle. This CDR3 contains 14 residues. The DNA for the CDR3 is TGTGCCAGCAGCCAAGGAGGGGTAGGCACTGAAGCTTTCTTT. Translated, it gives CASSQGGVGTEAFF.

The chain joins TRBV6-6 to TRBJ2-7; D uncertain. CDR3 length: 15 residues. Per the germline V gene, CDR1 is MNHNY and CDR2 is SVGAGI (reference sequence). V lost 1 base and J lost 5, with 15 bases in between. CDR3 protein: CASSYYKYARDEQYF. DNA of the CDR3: TGTGCCAGCAGTTACTACAAGTATGCGAGAGACGAGCAGTACTTC.

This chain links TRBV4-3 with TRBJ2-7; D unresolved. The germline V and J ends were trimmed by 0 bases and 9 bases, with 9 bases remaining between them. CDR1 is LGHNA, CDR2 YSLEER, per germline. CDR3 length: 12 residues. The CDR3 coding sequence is TGCGCCAGCAGCCAAGAACGGAATGTGCAGTACTTC. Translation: CASSQERNVQYF.

DNA of the CDR3: TGTGCCAGCAGTCCTGACTATGAGAATTCACCCCTCCACTTT. Translating gives CASSPDYENSPLHF. J is TRBJ1-6 and V is TRBV2, with no clear D. Deletions cut 5 bases from V and 7 bases from J, with 12 bases between. The CDR3 length is 14 residues. From germline, CDR1 is SNHLY and CDR2 FYNNEI.

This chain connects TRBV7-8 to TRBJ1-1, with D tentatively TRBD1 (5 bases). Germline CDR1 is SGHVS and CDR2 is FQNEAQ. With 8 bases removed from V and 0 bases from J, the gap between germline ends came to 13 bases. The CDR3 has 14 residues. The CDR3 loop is CASSPWGLNTEAFF. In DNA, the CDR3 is TGTGCCAGCTCCCCGTGGGGCTTGAACACTGAAGCTTTCTTT.

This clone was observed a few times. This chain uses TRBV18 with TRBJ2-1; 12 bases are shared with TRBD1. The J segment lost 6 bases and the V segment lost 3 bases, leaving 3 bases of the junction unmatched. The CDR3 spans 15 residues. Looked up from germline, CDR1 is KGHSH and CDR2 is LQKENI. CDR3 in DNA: TGTGCCAGCTCACCCGGGACAGGGGGCATCAATGAGCAGTTCTTC. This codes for CASSPGTGGINEQFF.

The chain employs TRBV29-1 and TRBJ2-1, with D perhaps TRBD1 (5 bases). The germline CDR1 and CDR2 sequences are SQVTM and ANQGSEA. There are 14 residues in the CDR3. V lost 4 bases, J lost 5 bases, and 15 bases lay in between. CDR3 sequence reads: CSVGWGRSDNEQFF. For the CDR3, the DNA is TGCAGCGTTGGATGGGGCCGGAGCGACAATGAGCAGTTCTTC.

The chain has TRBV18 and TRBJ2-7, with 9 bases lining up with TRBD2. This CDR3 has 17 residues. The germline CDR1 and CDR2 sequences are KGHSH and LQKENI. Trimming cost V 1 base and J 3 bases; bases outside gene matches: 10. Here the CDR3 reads CASSPRPFAGGLYEQYF. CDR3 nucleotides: TGTGCCAGCTCACCACGTCCATTCGCGGGAGGGCTCTACGAGCAGTACTTC.

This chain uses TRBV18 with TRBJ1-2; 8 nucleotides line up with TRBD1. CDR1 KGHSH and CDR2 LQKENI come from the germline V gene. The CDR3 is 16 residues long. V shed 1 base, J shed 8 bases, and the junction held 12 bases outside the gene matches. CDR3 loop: CASSPQKGQEIWGYTF. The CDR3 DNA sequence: TGTGCCAGCTCACCACAGAAGGGACAGGAGATTTGGGGCTACACCTTC. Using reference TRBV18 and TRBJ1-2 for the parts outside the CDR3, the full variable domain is NAGVMQNPRHLVRRRGQEARLRCSPMKGHSHVYWYRQLPEEGLKFMVYLQKENIIDESGMPKERFSAEFPKEGPSILRIQQVVRGDSAAYFCASSPQKGQEIWGYTFGSGTRLTVV.

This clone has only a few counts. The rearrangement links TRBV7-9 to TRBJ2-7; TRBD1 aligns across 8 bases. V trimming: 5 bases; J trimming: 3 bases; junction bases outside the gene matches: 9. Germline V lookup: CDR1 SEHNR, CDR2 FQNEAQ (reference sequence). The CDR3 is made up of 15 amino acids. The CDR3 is CASSPRQGTHYEQYF. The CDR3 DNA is TGTGCCAGCAGCCCTCGACAGGGGACCCACTACGAGCAGTACTTC.

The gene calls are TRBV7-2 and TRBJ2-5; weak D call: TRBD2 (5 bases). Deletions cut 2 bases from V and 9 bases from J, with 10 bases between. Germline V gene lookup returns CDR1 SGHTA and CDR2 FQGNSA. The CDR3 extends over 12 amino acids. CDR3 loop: CASSLREQAQYF. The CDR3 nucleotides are TGTGCCAGCAGCTTAAGGGAGCAGGCCCAGTACTTC.

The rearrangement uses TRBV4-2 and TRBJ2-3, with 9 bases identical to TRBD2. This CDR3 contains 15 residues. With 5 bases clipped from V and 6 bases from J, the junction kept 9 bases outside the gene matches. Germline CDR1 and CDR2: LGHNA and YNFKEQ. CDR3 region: CASSAHSGRGDTQYF. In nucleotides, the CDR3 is TGTGCCAGCAGCGCCCATAGCGGGAGAGGGGATACGCAGTATTTT.